This T cell receptor beta chain was documented in a study of shared clonotypes between healthy human individuals. At the level of the study: There were three CD4 naive, three CD4 memory, two CD8 naive and one CD8 memory plates per donor.

Germline CDR1 SNHLY, CDR2 FYNNEI. The CDR3 has 13 amino acids. The germline V and J ends were trimmed by 3 bases and 6 bases, with 11 bases remaining between them. Of note for this clone: The target antigen is unknown.

Repertoires were generated with immunoSEQ multiplex PCR, while TCRdb's copy carries only in-frame clones and drops some. The table includes 550,000 to 650,000 clones, around 96% detected once. Naive CD8 populations comprised CD45RO-negative cells positively selected for CCR7, excluding terminally differentiated effector memory CD45RA+ cells. Healthy adults negative for HIV, lacking recent acute infections or vaccinations, served as donors. Study observations and caveats: Non-shared clonotypes displayed generation probabilities falling below those of clonotypes present in all four donors. As a rule, naive subsets had a larger estimated richness than memory subsets.

The rearrangement joins TRBV2 to TRBJ1-1, with a tentative D call TRBD1 (6 bases). The clonotype comes from a woman in her twenties or thirties in good health. The sample consisted of naive CD8+ T cells sorted from blood. This CDR3 reads CASSDQGSAEAFF. The CDR3 DNA sequence: TGTGCCAGCAGTGATCAGGGGAGCGCTGAAGCTTTCTTT.